These 26 T cell receptor beta chains share one sample of origin, sequenced in a study of Graves' ophthalmopathy and Graves' hyperthyroidism. Transcripts of RNA were the source for amplifying TCR beta CDR3 regions. First-round RT-PCR with HTBI primers preceded a second-round multiplex PCR. TCRdb called the multiplex PCR reads again in MiXCR, with one record for every CDR3 protein. Of roughly 410,000 distinct CDR3 sequences detected, 15% to 19% appear once; the ten largest clones hold 7%. Material: peripheral blood. The receptor source for this set is a young woman with stable Graves' hyperthyroidism.

CDR3 sequence (DNA): TGTGCCAGCACCTTACCCTCCTCGGGGGCCTACACCTTC. Protein product: CASTLPSSGAYTF. The V and J genes are TRBV28 and TRBJ1-2, with D maybe TRBD1 (6 bases). Trimming removed 7 bases at V and 10 bases at J, with 19 bases between. Germline V gives CDR1 MDHEN, CDR2 SYDVKM. The CDR3 totals 13 residues.

This clonotype has a count of ten or more. V is TRBV5-1 and J is TRBJ2-5; 7 nucleotides agree with TRBD1. The germline V gene encodes CDR1 SGHRS and CDR2 YFSETQ. Trimming at V came to 4 bases and at J to 6 bases, leaving 6 bases not matched to a gene. The CDR3 has 13 residues. The CDR3 DNA reads TGCGCCAGCAGCAGATGGGACAGACAGACCCAGTACTTC. The encoded protein is CASSRWDRQTQYF.

This rearrangement joins TRBV28 to TRBJ2-2; TRBD1 agrees at 11 bases. V gave up 6 bases and J gave up 2 bases; unmatched junction bases: 5. The CDR3 is 16 amino acids. Germline V gene lookup returns CDR1 MDHEN and CDR2 SYDVKM. CDR3 amino acids: CASRTWTGGNTGELFF. The CDR3 nucleotides read TGTGCCAGCAGAACCTGGACAGGGGGCAACACCGGGGAGCTGTTTTTT.

This clonotype was recorded many times. The chain employs TRBV5-1 and TRBJ2-5; possibly TRBD1 for D (6 bases). Germline V gene sequence: CDR1 SGHRS, CDR2 YFSETQ. The CDR3 loop spans 13 amino acids. V was cut by 1 base and J by 5 bases, with 9 bases left in between. In DNA, the CDR3 is TGCGCCAGCAGCTTGAACAGGGTGGAGACCCAGTACTTC. Translated, it gives CASSLNRVETQYF. The whole variable domain, filled in from reference TRBV5-1 and TRBJ2-5, reads KAGVTQTPRYLIKTRGQQVTLSCSPISGHRSVSWYQQTPGQGLQFLFEYFSETQRNKGNFPGRFSGRQFSNSRSEMNVSTLELGDSALYLCASSLNRVETQYFGPGTRLLVL.

This clonotype was picked up many times. V and J are TRBV6-5 and TRBJ1-1; D uncertain. Trimming took off 0 bases at V and 4 bases at J, with 9 bases between the two ends. Germline CDR1 reads MNHEY; CDR2 reads SVGAGI. The CDR3 length is 14 residues. For the CDR3, the DNA is TGTGCCAGCAGTTACTCGTTAGTGGGCACTGAAGCTTTCTTT. As protein: CASSYSLVGTEAFF.

This clonotype was observed many times. The CDR3 loop reads CASSLDSISPLHF. The DNA of the CDR3 is TGTGCCAGCAGCTTAGACAGCATCTCACCCCTCCACTTT. The chain has TRBV7-2 and TRBJ1-6; D remains ambiguous. The CDR3 length is 13 residues. Trimming removed 1 base from V and 10 bases from J, with 8 bases in between. Germline lookup yields CDR1 SGHTA and CDR2 FQGNSA.

This clonotype was recorded at least ten times. The DNA for the CDR3 is TGTGCCAGCAGTACGGGACTAGGTTTCGAGCAGTACTTC. It translates to CASSTGLGFEQYF. The chain joins TRBV6-1 to TRBJ2-7, with 8 bases aligning to TRBD2. This CDR3 is built from 13 residues. V trimming: 5 bases; J trimming: 6 bases; junction bases outside the gene matches: 6. Germline V CDR1 and CDR2: MNHNS, SASEGT.

This clonotype was detected many times. The chain uses TRBV14 and TRBJ2-7; TRBD1 agrees at 7 bases. The CDR3 is 13 residues long. Per germline, CDR1 SGHDN and CDR2 FVKESK. J was trimmed by 6 bases and V by 5 bases; bases with no gene match: 7. The DNA for the CDR3 is TGTGCCAGCAGCTCCTCCCGACAGGGCGAGCAGTACTTC. Its translation: CASSSSRQGEQYF.

This clonotype has a count of ten or more. The V call is TRBV19, the J call TRBJ1-1; TRBD1 matches at 8 bases. V lost 4 bases and J lost 10; bases outside the gene matches: 14. The germline V gene encodes CDR1 LNHDA and CDR2 SQIVND (reference sequence). The CDR3 loop spans 15 amino acids. CDR3 bases: TGTGCCAGTAGTAGCCGGACAGGGCCCAGCGTGGGAGCTTTCTTT. This sequence encodes CASSSRTGPSVGAFF.

This clonotype showed up many times. V is TRBV7-8 and J is TRBJ2-7, with a weak D call TRBD2 (7 bases). The V and J ends lost 3 bases and 5 bases respectively, with 17 bases between them. The CDR3 has 15 amino acids. Looked up from germline, CDR1 is SGHVS and CDR2 is FQNEAQ. The CDR3 DNA is TGTGCCAGCAGCTTCAGACGGGGGGCCAAGGACGAGCAGTACTTC. Protein product: CASSFRRGAKDEQYF.

The rearrangement links TRBV18 to TRBJ2-6; D is uncertain. V gave up 3 bases and J gave up 0 bases, with 9 bases separating them. The CDR3 consists of 16 residues. The germline V gene has CDR1 KGHSH and CDR2 LQKENI. The CDR3 region has the DNA TGTGCCAGCTCACCCCCGAGCTCCTCTGGGGCCAACGTCCTGACTTTC. Translated, it gives CASSPPSSSGANVLTF.

This clonotype was seen ten or more times. The V and J genes are TRBV20-1 and TRBJ1-5; D gene uncertain. Germline V gives CDR1 DFQATT, CDR2 SNEGSKA (reference sequence). V gave up 3 bases and J gave up 0 bases, with 9 bases separating them. The CDR3 is made up of 14 amino acids. The CDR3 sequence: CSASNTYSNQPQHF. The CDR3 DNA reads as TGCAGTGCTAGTAACACCTATAGCAATCAGCCCCAGCATTTT.

This clonotype appeared once. CDR3 nucleotide sequence: TGTGCCAGCTCACCCCCTCGAGGGGCTATGAACACTGAAGCTTTCTTT. It translates to CASSPPRGAMNTEAFF. This chain uses TRBV18 with TRBJ1-1; D is possibly TRBD1 (5 bases). Trimming stripped 3 bases from V and 0 bases from J, with 14 bases between. The germline CDR1 and CDR2 sequences are KGHSH and LQKENI. The CDR3 is 16 residues long.

V gene TRBV12-3 or TRBV12-4 combines with J gene TRBJ2-5; 8 positions agree with TRBD1. CDR3 length: 15 residues. V was clipped by 6 bases and J by 5 bases; unmatched bases: 11. As DNA, the CDR3 is TGTGCCAGCAGCCCCCCAGACAGGGGCGGGGAGACCCAGTACTTC. This encodes CASSPPDRGGETQYF.

This clonotype was seen at least ten times. Since a much larger clone is just one base distant, this may be a read error. The chain carries TRBV12-3 or TRBV12-4 and TRBJ1-1, with D unclear. The CDR3 runs 15 residues. The CDR3 DNA sequence: TGTGCCAGCAGTTTAAGGGTGGAAATGAACACTGGAGCTTTCTTT. It yields the protein CASSLRVEMNTGAFF.

The table lists this clonotype with many counts. The chain combines TRBV28 with TRBJ1-2; D not resolved. Between the trimmed V and J ends, which lost 5 bases and 4 bases, there was a span of 20 bases. Germline CDR1 and CDR2: MDHEN and SYDVKM. The CDR3 totals 16 residues. The CDR3 DNA sequence: TGTGCCAGCAGTCCCCCCGGTGGGCGGGTCGGCTATGGCTACACCTTC. Translation gives CASSPPGGRVGYGYTF.

This clonotype came up many times. As DNA, the CDR3 is TGTGCCACCAGTGATTTTAAACGGAAGTATGGCTACACCTTC. It yields the protein CATSDFKRKYGYTF. The genes are TRBV24-1 and TRBJ1-2; D is ambiguous. The CDR3 is 14 residues long. Deletions cut 1 base from V and 5 bases from J, with 10 bases between. CDR1 KGHDR and CDR2 SFDVKD come from the germline V gene.

The CDR3 spells CASSLSGTLNKVETQYF. The CDR3 DNA reads TGTGCCAGCAGTCTTTCCGGGACTCTAAACAAGGTGGAGACCCAGTACTTC. This chain uses TRBV2 with TRBJ2-5, with a weak D call TRBD2 (6 bases). From germline, CDR1 is SNHLY and CDR2 FYNNEI. There are 17 residues in the CDR3. Trimming removed 5 bases at V and 5 bases at J, with 24 bases between.

The rearrangement joins TRBV12-3 or TRBV12-4 to TRBJ1-1, with D unclear. V dropped 3 bases and J dropped 8 bases, with 4 bases sitting between them. The CDR3 has 10 residues. CDR3 in amino acids: CASSFGEAFF. The CDR3, as DNA: TGTGCCAGCAGTTTCGGGGAAGCTTTCTTT.

This clonotype was observed many times. The chain has TRBV5-1 and TRBJ1-1; TRBD1 agrees at 8 bases. In germline, CDR1 is SGHRS, CDR2 YFSETQ. The ends lost 4 bases at V and 4 bases at J; junction bases unmatched: 9. The CDR3 is 15 residues long. The chain's CDR3 is CASSPRQGPSTEAFF. Here the CDR3 DNA reads TGCGCCAGCAGCCCAAGACAGGGGCCCAGCACTGAAGCTTTCTTT.

The table lists this clonotype with many counts. The genes are TRBV11-3 and TRBJ1-1; no reliable D call. V was pared by 5 bases and J by 1 base, with 14 bases between. Germline CDR1 and CDR2: SGHNT and YENEEA. The CDR3 runs 15 residues. This CDR3 is CASSPRRRGNTEAFF. CDR3 coding DNA: TGTGCCAGCAGCCCCCGTAGGCGAGGGAACACTGAAGCTTTCTTT.

The J gene is TRBJ1-1, the V gene TRBV6-1, with D possibly matching TRBD1 (6 bases). The CDR3 loop spans 14 amino acids. Trimming cost V 3 bases and J 5 bases, with 13 bases left between them. The germline V gene encodes CDR1 MNHNS and CDR2 SASEGT. The CDR3 here is CASSDVQGRTEAFF. CDR3 bases: TGTGCCAGCAGTGACGTCCAGGGGAGAACTGAAGCTTTCTTT.

This chain links TRBV6-2 or TRBV6-3 with TRBJ2-5, with TRBD2 as a possible D gene (5 bases). V was cut by 7 bases and J by 1 base, with 13 bases left in between. The CDR3 is 14 amino acids. Germline-derived CDR1 and CDR2 are MNHEY and SVGEGT. In DNA, the CDR3 is TGTGCCAGCACCCCGTGGAGGACCCAAGAGACCCAGTACTTC. Protein sequence: CASTPWRTQETQYF.

This clonotype was recorded at least ten times. V usage is TRBV28 and J usage is TRBJ1-1; perhaps TRBD1 as D (6 bases). V was clipped by 6 bases and J by 6 bases, with 11 bases between them. Germline lookup yields CDR1 MDHEN and CDR2 SYDVKM. The CDR3 runs to 12 residues. The CDR3 loop reads CASRNRVAEAFF. The CDR3 DNA reads TGTGCCAGCAGGAACAGGGTTGCTGAAGCTTTCTTT.

This clonotype was found many times. The chain recombines TRBV12-3 or TRBV12-4 with TRBJ2-7; D may match TRBD1 or TRBD2 (5 bases each). Between the trimmed V and J ends, which lost 5 bases and 2 bases, there was a span of 16 bases. The CDR3 totals 15 residues. CDR3 protein: CASSSGGRSTYEQYF. DNA of the CDR3: TGTGCCAGCAGTAGTGGGGGACGGTCCACCTACGAGCAGTACTTC.

This clonotype has at least ten counts. The CDR3 loop reads CASSIGGQYYEQYF. In DNA form, the CDR3 reads TGTGCCAGCAGTATTGGGGGACAATACTACGAGCAGTACTTC. V usage is TRBV12-3 or TRBV12-4 and J usage is TRBJ2-7; perhaps TRBD1 as D (6 bases). The CDR3 extends over 14 amino acids. Deletions cut 5 bases from V and 3 bases from J, with 14 bases between.